The rows below give T cell receptor beta chains drawn from one sample of a study of blood T cell repertoires in COVID-19. This table comes from immunoSEQ multiplex PCR, and its TCRdb copy is limited to in-frame clones, with some not included. The sample lists some 320,000 clones; over 85% were seen once. The sequenced material came from PBMCs or T cells enriched from blood (not recorded which). Source of these receptors: a woman aged 45 to 65 who had been exposed to COVID-19. The CDR3 runs from the conserved cysteine through the conserved F or W. A D gene is named only where the DNA matches it firmly. Only some rows state a clone size, as once, few, many or a class for expanded clones.

J gene,D gene,clone size,V gene,CDR3 protein,CDR3 DNA
TRBJ1-4,.,.,TRBV19,CASHRLYQGGGEKLFF,TGTGCCAGTCACCGACTATACCAAGGAGGAGGTGAAAAACTGTTTTTT
TRBJ1-2,.,.,TRBV28,CASSLGRKDYGYTF,TGTGCCAGCAGTTTGGGCAGAAAAGACTATGGCTACACCTTC
TRBJ2-7,TRBD1,.,TRBV2,CASSRGWDRPYEQYF,TGTGCCAGCAGTCGGGGGTGGGACAGGCCCTACGAGCAGTACTTC
TRBJ1-6,.,.,TRBV2,CASSEAIRSSPLHF,TGTGCCAGCAGTGAAGCTATTAGGAGCTCACCCCTCCACTTT
TRBJ1-1,TRBD1,.,TRBV28,CASSSGQGYTEAFF,TGTGCCAGCAGTTCGGGACAGGGTTATACTGAAGCTTTCTTT
TRBJ2-1,TRBD2,.,TRBV3-1/TRBV3-2,CASSQATGTSGGNEQFF,TGTGCCAGCAGCCAAGCGACCGGGACTAGCGGGGGTAATGAGCAGTTCTTC
TRBJ1-5,.,once,TRBV19,CASSLSQIYSNQPQHF,TGTGCCAGTAGTCTCAGTCAGATATATAGCAATCAGCCCCAGCATTTT
TRBJ1-4,.,.,TRBV7-9,CASSSRATNEKLFF,TGTGCCAGCAGCTCCAGGGCAACTAATGAAAAACTGTTTTTT
TRBJ2-5,TRBD1,.,TRBV5-5,CASSPLDRGGRETQYF,TGTGCCAGCAGTCCTTTGGACAGGGGGGGAAGGGAGACCCAGTACTTC
TRBJ1-1,TRBD1,.,TRBV3-1/TRBV3-2,CASSQSGQGTMNTEAFF,TGTGCCAGCAGCCAGTCGGGACAGGGGACCATGAACACTGAAGCTTTCTTT
TRBJ1-2,.,.,TRBV28,CASSFRENYGYTF,TGTGCCAGCAGCTTCAGGGAAAACTATGGCTACACCTTC
TRBJ1-5,TRBD1,.,TRBV2,CASSKRTGGNQPQHF,TGTGCCAGCAGTAAACGGACAGGGGGCAATCAGCCCCAGCATTTT
TRBJ2-5,TRBD2,few,TRBV28,CASSLAGGETQYF,TGTGCCAGCAGTCTAGCGGGGGGGGAGACCCAGTACTTC
TRBJ1-2,TRBD1,.,TRBV30,CAWTGGDNYGYTF,TGTGCCTGGACAGGGGGCGACAACTATGGCTACACCTTC
TRBJ1-2,TRBD1,once,TRBV5-1,CASSLRQGRDRGYTF,TGCGCCAGCAGCTTGAGACAGGGGCGTGATAGGGGCTACACCTTC
TRBJ1-6,.,.,TRBV12-3/TRBV12-4,CASSLMDSSPLHF,TGTGCCAGCAGTCTCATGGACAGCTCACCCCTCCACTTT
TRBJ1-1,.,.,TRBV7-9,CASHRVAPNTEAFF,TGTGCCAGCCACAGGGTTGCCCCGAACACTGAAGCTTTCTTT
TRBJ1-4,TRBD1,.,TRBV19,CASSIGGTGVEKLFF,TGTGCCAGTAGTATAGGAGGGACAGGGGTTGAAAAACTGTTTTTT
TRBJ2-7,.,.,TRBV2,CASRIRVYEQYF,TGTGCCAGCAGGATCAGGGTTTACGAGCAGTACTTC
TRBJ1-5,TRBD1,.,TRBV28,CASRKQGAGNQPQHF,TGTGCCAGCAGAAAACAGGGGGCTGGCAATCAGCCCCAGCATTTT
TRBJ2-5,.,.,TRBV5-1,CASSLGQGTSAETQYF,TGCGCCAGCAGCCTCGGACAGGGAACTAGCGCGGAGACCCAGTACTTC
TRBJ1-6,.,.,TRBV5-4,CTSSLGGINSPLHF,TGTACCAGCAGCTTGGGAGGGATCAATTCACCCCTCCACTTT
TRBJ1-6,.,.,TRBV19,CASSILRPQGADSPLHF,TGTGCCAGTAGTATTCTGAGGCCCCAAGGGGCGGATTCACCCCTCCACTTT
TRBJ1-4,.,.,TRBV6-5,CASRAGGSDEKLFF,TGTGCCAGCAGAGCAGGAGGGTCGGATGAAAAACTGTTTTTT
TRBJ1-2,.,.,TRBV7-9,CASSHSGLNYGYTF,TGTGCCAGCAGCCACAGTGGACTAAACTATGGCTACACCTTC
TRBJ1-1,.,.,TRBV5-4,CASSPETKNTEAFF,TGTGCCAGCAGCCCAGAGACAAAGAACACTGAAGCTTTCTTT
TRBJ1-1,.,.,TRBV12-3/TRBV12-4,CASSSLSTEAFF,TGTGCCAGCAGTTCCCTTAGCACTGAAGCTTTCTTT
TRBJ1-6,TRBD1,.,TRBV19,CASSTQDRGRSPLHF,TGTGCCAGTAGTACCCAGGACAGGGGGCGATCACCCCTCCACTTT
TRBJ1-2,TRBD1,.,TRBV29-1,CSAQDRVSYGYTF,TGCAGCGCCCAGGACAGGGTGAGCTATGGCTACACCTTC
TRBJ1-3,.,.,TRBV19,CASSIDHGGSSGNTIYF,TGTGCCAGTAGTATAGATCACGGCGGCAGCTCTGGAAACACCATATATTTT
TRBJ2-7,TRBD2,.,TRBV11-2,CASSLVGSGGLGEQYF,TGTGCCAGCAGCTTAGTCGGTAGCGGGGGGCTTGGCGAGCAGTACTTC
TRBJ2-1,TRBD2,once,TRBV5-1,CASSPSGGAVNEQFF,TGCGCCAGCAGCCCTAGCGGGGGGGCCGTGAATGAGCAGTTCTTC
TRBJ1-2,.,.,TRBV13,CASSFEQGSGYTF,TGTGCCAGCAGCTTTGAACAGGGCAGTGGCTACACCTTC
TRBJ2-7,.,few,TRBV7-9,CASSQDNSYEQYF,TGTGCCAGCAGCCAGGACAACTCCTACGAGCAGTACTTC